Listed below are T cell receptor beta chains from one sample, sequenced in a study of T cell responses to AZD1222 COVID-19 vaccine. Clones were read by immunoSEQ multiplex PCR, and TCRdb kept only the in-frame ones, dropping some. This table has 40,000 to 65,000 clones, approximately 88% appearing once. Material: peripheral blood, obtained on day 0 of AZD1222 vaccination. The source of these receptors is an adult in good health. Both conserved end residues are part of each CDR3. The order of the fields is J gene, V gene, D gene, clone size, CDR3 DNA, CDR3 protein. The D gene is left open where the match is weak. The size entry is marked missing in some rows and otherwise reads once, few, many or a size class.

J gene: TRBJ1-6
V gene: TRBV18
D gene: -
clone size: -
CDR3 DNA: TGTGCCAGCTCCCCCGCAGGGGATAATTCACCCCTCCACTTT
CDR3 protein: CASSPAGDNSPLHF

J gene: TRBJ1-1
V gene: TRBV19
D gene: TRBD1
clone size: -
CDR3 DNA: TGTGCCAGTAGTATACAGGGGGCGGGTAGCACTGAAGCTTTCTTT
CDR3 protein: CASSIQGAGSTEAFF

J gene: TRBJ2-1
V gene: TRBV4-1
D gene: TRBD2
clone size: -
CDR3 DNA: TGCGCCAGCAGCCAAGGTAGACTAGCTTACAATGAGCAGTTCTTC
CDR3 protein: CASSQGRLAYNEQFF

J gene: TRBJ2-6
V gene: TRBV3-1/TRBV3-2
D gene: TRBD2
clone size: -
CDR3 DNA: TGTGCCAGCAGCCCCCGACTAGCGGGGGCCTCTGGGGCCAACGTCCTGACTTTC
CDR3 protein: CASSPRLAGASGANVLTF

J gene: TRBJ1-2
V gene: TRBV18
D gene: -
clone size: once
CDR3 DNA: TGTGCCAGCTCACCGCGTAGGGATGACGGCTACACCTTC
CDR3 protein: CASSPRRDDGYTF

J gene: TRBJ1-4
V gene: TRBV7-9
D gene: -
clone size: -
CDR3 DNA: TGTGCCAGCAGCTTAGCGGGGGTGCGGGCTAATGAAAAACTGTTTTTT
CDR3 protein: CASSLAGVRANEKLFF

J gene: TRBJ1-5
V gene: TRBV4-1
D gene: -
clone size: -
CDR3 DNA: TGCGCCAGCAGCCAGTCAGGATCAGGGTCCCAGCCCCAGCATTTT
CDR3 protein: CASSQSGSGSQPQHF

J gene: TRBJ1-5
V gene: TRBV6-5
D gene: TRBD1
clone size: -
CDR3 DNA: TGTGCCAGCAGTCGCTCGGTGCAGGGGGGTCAGCCCCAGCATTTT
CDR3 protein: CASSRSVQGGQPQHF

J gene: TRBJ2-4
V gene: TRBV5-5
D gene: -
clone size: -
CDR3 DNA: TGTGCCAGCAGCTTTCCCCGCGGGACAGCACTAGCCAAAAACATTCAGTACTTC
CDR3 protein: CASSFPRGTALAKNIQYF

J gene: TRBJ1-4
V gene: TRBV7-8
D gene: TRBD1
clone size: few
CDR3 DNA: TGTGCCAGCAGCTTTTCAGGGGGCGCGGCTGAAAAACTGTTTTTT
CDR3 protein: CASSFSGGAAEKLFF

J gene: TRBJ2-3
V gene: TRBV5-1
D gene: TRBD2
clone size: -
CDR3 DNA: TGCGCCAGCAGCTACTCTAGCGGGAGTCGATTAGATACGCAGTATTTT
CDR3 protein: CASSYSSGSRLDTQYF

J gene: TRBJ1-3
V gene: TRBV18
D gene: -
clone size: -
CDR3 DNA: TGTGCCAGCTCGCCAAACTCTGGAAACACCATATATTTT
CDR3 protein: CASSPNSGNTIYF

J gene: TRBJ1-2
V gene: TRBV7-9
D gene: -
clone size: -
CDR3 DNA: TGTGCCAGCAGCTCCCGAAACGGGGGGGCCTATGGCTACACCTTC
CDR3 protein: CASSSRNGGAYGYTF

J gene: TRBJ2-2
V gene: TRBV2
D gene: -
clone size: -
CDR3 DNA: TGTGCCAGCAAAACAGCCTACACCGGGGAGCTGTTTTTT
CDR3 protein: CASKTAYTGELFF

J gene: TRBJ1-4
V gene: TRBV30
D gene: -
clone size: -
CDR3 DNA: TGTGCCTGGAGTGTATCTGGGAATGAAAAACTGTTTTTT
CDR3 protein: CAWSVSGNEKLFF

J gene: TRBJ1-2
V gene: TRBV27
D gene: -
clone size: -
CDR3 DNA: TGTGCCAGCAGTCCAAAAGGGCCAGCTGTAACCCCACGTTATGGCTACACCTTC
CDR3 protein: CASSPKGPAVTPRYGYTF